This T cell receptor (beta chain) was retrieved from a study of blood T cells in healthy people across ages. For the second PCR, which ran for roughly 6 to 12 cycles, a sample-barcoded 5' primer and a J-beta primer mix were used. TCRdb itself ran the 5' RACE reads through MiXCR, one entry per CDR3 protein. This sample carries around 990,000 distinct CDR3 sequences, 20% to 25% of them seen once, and the ten largest clones take around 0.7%. In germline, CDR1 is SGHTA, CDR2 FQGNSA. The CDR3 consists of 15 residues. This clonotype was seen a few times. The data were also submitted as part of a second study, on T cells of mothers and their children.

The material sequenced was blood. V gene TRBV7-2 combines with J gene TRBJ2-5, with 8 bases that match TRBD1. The J call could be wrong; TRBJ2-1 is a better fit for the DNA end. The origin of this receptor is a girl aged 2 to 10 in good health. The CDR3 DNA is TGTGCCAGCAGCTTACGTGGACAGGGCGGCAATGAGCAGTTCTTC. It translates to CASSLRGQGGNEQFF.